This T cell receptor beta chain was captured by sequencing in a study of OX40 agonist ivuxolimab in advanced cancers. Regarding the complete study: Ivuxolimab was a fully human IgG2 agonistic monoclonal antibody targeting the costimulatory receptor OX40 (CD134). Intravenous ivuxolimab was administered to patients every 2 weeks at six dose levels: 0.01, 0.1, 0.3, 1.5, 3 and 10 mg/kg. Among the approximately 50 dose-escalation patients, roughly 20 had hepatocellular carcinoma, approximately 15 melanoma, 9 renal cell carcinoma and 9 head and neck cancer. The dose-escalation cohort was roughly 80% male with a mean age of approximately 60 years, ranging from about 23 to 85. Prior anti-PD-1, anti-PD-L1 or anti-CTLA-4 therapy was permitted, and checkpoint inhibitors had been received by roughly 42% of dose-escalation patients. Partial responses occurred in three dose-escalation patients, of whom one had hepatocellular carcinoma and two had cutaneous melanoma. The point of sequencing TCRbeta in the periphery was to test whether ivuxolimab changed TCR sequence diversity and drove clonal T-cell expansion. The paper describes the monotherapy dose-escalation part (N of about 54 patients) of the phase I trial of ivuxolimab. General conclusions and limits of the study: Which antigens the clonally expanded peripheral T cells were specific for was not determined. Low levels of normalized T-cell clonal expansion were also seen in some patients who did not respond. On average, CD8+ T cells showed more expanded clones than CD4+ T cells after ivuxolimab. At doses of 0.1 to 3.0 mg/kg, clonal expansion of both CD4+ and CD8+ blood T cells was observed from baseline to week 6. In partial responders in the 0.1-3.0 mg/kg groups, normalized peripheral clonal expansion was found to be among the lowest, especially among CD8+ T cells.

The trial excluded patients who had a history of autoimmune disease or who were on systemic immunosuppression. Peripheral blood for TCR sequencing was collected from all dose cohorts at baseline, on cycle 4 day 1, and on cycle 7 day 1. Samples were obtained from an open-label, multicenter, first-in-human phase I dose-escalation trial of ivuxolimab. Adults with locally advanced or metastatic melanoma, renal cell carcinoma, hepatocellular carcinoma or head and neck squamous cell carcinoma were enrolled in the trial. Before TCR sequencing, CD4+ T cells and CD8+ T cells were sorted from peripheral blood as separate populations. On this clone: The antigen it binds to is not known. One junction end disagrees with the germline gene, perhaps due to a read error.

To sequence the TCRbeta CDR3 region, genomic DNA was isolated from the sorted cells. The immunoSEQ Assay was used for sequencing of TCRbeta CDR3 regions. Here the immuneACCESS table is served through TCRdb, limited to in-frame sequences with V and J called. Missing clones are a known gap in these copies; in checked studies unresolved V genes cover under half, and the rest lacks a known reason. This sample lists tens of thousands of clones; 84% were detected once. Roughly 25% of the sample comes from the top ten. The CDR3 spans 9 residues, from the cysteine through the phenylalanine. Of the read, only the CDR3 DNA is kept; its 27 bases are in frame from base 1. CDR1 MNHNS and CDR2 SASEGT were looked up in the germline V gene.

Rearrangement joined TRBV6-1 to TRBJ1-6; 7 nucleotides in the junction match TRBD1. The clonotype was recovered from an adult with an advanced solid tumor such as melanoma, head and neck, liver or kidney cancer. The sample in question was CD4+ or CD8+ T cells sorted from blood, obtained in a trial of the OX40 agonist ivuxolimab. This receptor carries the CDR3 CASTSGQPF. The nucleotide sequence reads TGTGCCAGCACGTCGGGACAGCCTTTT.